Listed here are 31 T cell receptor beta chains from one sample, sequenced in a study of T cell changes during pregnancy in multiple sclerosis. Sequencing used immunoSEQ multiplex PCR; TCRdb keeps in-frame clones, though not all of them. The sample records more than 65,000 clones, 90% to 95% being singletons. Sequencing used peripheral blood, obtained in the second trimester of pregnancy. All receptors derive from a female donor with multiple sclerosis, enrolled in a pregnancy study.

The genes are TRBV4-1 and TRBJ1-5, with unresolved D. The V end was cut by 5 bases, the J end by 4 bases, with 12 bases between. Germline CDR1 and CDR2: MGHRA and YSYEKL. The CDR3 spans 14 residues. CDR3 coding DNA: TGCGCCAGCAGCTCCCTGCGGGGAAATCAGCCCCAGCATTTT. It encodes CASSSLRGNQPQHF.

The chain joins TRBV5-4 to TRBJ2-7, with 9 bases identical to TRBD2. Germline V gives CDR1 SGHNT, CDR2 YYREEE (reference sequence). With V trimmed by 0 bases and J by 4 bases, 14 bases remained unmatched. This CDR3 has 18 amino acids. The CDR3 reads CASSLVGSGRDIAYEQYF. CDR3 nucleotide sequence: TGTGCCAGCAGCTTGGTGGGTAGCGGGAGAGACATAGCGTACGAGCAGTACTTC.

The genes are TRBV7-9 and TRBJ1-1, with 7 bases identical to TRBD1. CDR1 is SEHNR and CDR2 is FQNEAQ in the germline V gene (reference sequence). The J segment lost 4 bases and the V segment lost 1 base, leaving 9 bases of the junction unmatched. This CDR3 is built from 16 residues. CDR3 sequence (DNA): TGTGCCAGCAGCTTAGTAACAGGGGCCTTGGGCACTGAAGCTTTCTTT. It is translated as CASSLVTGALGTEAFF. The variable domain in full, completed from reference TRBV7-9 and TRBJ1-1, reads DTGVSQNPRHKITKRGQNVTFRCDPISEHNRLYWYRQTLGQGPEFLTYFQNEAQLEKSRLLSDRFSAERPKGSFSTLEIQRTEQGDSAMYLCASSLVTGALGTEAFFGQGTRLTVV.

The chain has TRBV7-2 and TRBJ1-4, with a possible D match to TRBD1 (6 bases). Trimming took off 5 bases at V and 10 bases at J, with 29 bases between the two ends. This CDR3 is 18 amino acids long. Germline V lookup: CDR1 SGHTA, CDR2 FQGNSA. The CDR3 region has the DNA TGTGCCAGCAGCCTACTAGAGGGCCAGGCAAGGGGGAGGGGAAAACTGTTTTTT. This translates into CASSLLEGQARGRGKLFF.

The V and J genes are TRBV5-6 and TRBJ1-1, with D possibly being TRBD1 (5 bases). CDR1 is SGHDT and CDR2 is YYEEEE in the germline V gene. V gave up 4 bases and J gave up 3 bases, with 16 bases separating them. This CDR3 region has 15 residues. The CDR3 nucleotides are TGTGCCAGCAGCCAAAACGACAGAGCGTACACTGAAGCTTTCTTT. This sequence encodes CASSQNDRAYTEAFF.

This clone was counted a single time. The chain joins TRBV6-5 to TRBJ2-1; 8 bases align to TRBD1. Germline assignment: CDR1 MNHEY and CDR2 SVGAGI. The CDR3 loop spans 15 amino acids. V lost 6 bases, J lost 4 bases, and 8 bases stayed unmatched. The CDR3 DNA follows: TGTGCCAGCAGGTCCGGGACAGGATATTACAATGAGCAGTTCTTC. Amino acid sequence: CASRSGTGYYNEQFF.

The chain is built from TRBV28 and TRBJ1-4; unclear D gene. Germline lookup yields CDR1 MDHEN and CDR2 SYDVKM. V lost 6 bases to trimming and J lost 11 bases, with 10 bases between them. CDR3 size: 11 residues. This CDR3 is CASRGVEKLFF. The CDR3 DNA reads as TGTGCCAGCAGGGGCGTCGAGAAACTGTTTTTT.

The chain couples TRBV2 to TRBJ2-7, with D possibly TRBD1 on 6 matching bases. Between the trimmed V and J ends, which lost 11 bases and 4 bases, there was a span of 24 bases. The CDR3 runs 15 residues. Germline CDR1 reads SNHLY; CDR2 reads FYNNEI. The CDR3 region has the DNA TGTGCCCCCAGGCTTGGGGGACAATCGACATACGAGCAGTACTTC. Translating gives CAPRLGGQSTYEQYF.

The chain is built from TRBV7-2 and TRBJ1-1, with 8 bases matching TRBD1. V trimming: 6 bases; J trimming: 7 bases; junction bases outside the gene matches: 7. CDR3 size: 13 residues. Germline V CDR1 and CDR2: SGHTA, FQGNSA. CDR3 in DNA: TGTGCCAGCAGAACTCGAACAGGGGGTGAAGCTTTCTTT. This encodes CASRTRTGGEAFF.

For the CDR3, the DNA is TGTGCCAGCAGTTACTCGGCAGGGTCCAACTATGGCTACACCTTC. Translation: CASSYSAGSNYGYTF. This rearrangement joins TRBV6-5 to TRBJ1-2, with D possibly being TRBD1 (5 bases). Trimming left V 0 bases short and J 2 bases short, with 10 bases between. The CDR3 runs to 15 residues. Germline V gene data show CDR1 as MNHEY and CDR2 as SVGAGI.

Note on this clone: The same CDR3 is also encoded by other DNA sequences in this sample. The genes are TRBV5-4 and TRBJ2-7; 11 bases match TRBD2. The CDR3 covers 14 residues. Looked up from germline, CDR1 is SGHNT and CDR2 is YYREEE (reference sequence). V lost 3 bases and J lost 3; bases outside the gene matches: 2. CDR3 amino acids: CASSSGTSGYEQYF. CDR3 bases: TGTGCCAGCAGCTCCGGGACTAGCGGCTACGAGCAGTACTTC.

V usage is TRBV4-3 and J usage is TRBJ2-1; TRBD2 might be the D (6 bases). V was trimmed by 1 base and J by 2 bases, leaving 18 bases between them. This CDR3 comprises 18 residues. Germline lookup yields CDR1 LGHNA and CDR2 YSLEER. CDR3 loop: CASSQVVTGTGTYNEQFF. CDR3 bases: TGCGCCAGCAGCCAAGTGGTAACCGGGACTGGCACCTACAATGAGCAGTTCTTC.

The V and J genes are TRBV29-1 and TRBJ1-2; D gene unclear. Germline V CDR1 and CDR2: SQVTM, ANQGSEA. This CDR3 has 10 residues. V was shortened by 4 bases and J by 7 bases, with 7 bases between the two germline ends. CDR3 in DNA: TGCAGCGTTGTAACGGGTGGCTACACCTTC. It specifies CSVVTGGYTF.

The gene calls are TRBV5-1 and TRBJ2-3; D might be TRBD1 (6 bases). Trimming pared 4 bases from V and 6 bases from J, leaving 15 bases between. The CDR3 has 14 residues. The germline gives CDR1 SGHRS, CDR2 YFSETQ. As DNA, the CDR3 is TGCGCCAGCAGCGAACAGGGTAATGCGGATACGCAGTATTTT. This codes for CASSEQGNADTQYF. Full variable domain (outside the CDR3, taken from reference TRBV5-1 and TRBJ2-3): KAGVTQTPRYLIKTRGQQVTLSCSPISGHRSVSWYQQTPGQGLQFLFEYFSETQRNKGNFPGRFSGRQFSNSRSEMNVSTLELGDSALYLCASSEQGNADTQYFGPGTRLTVL.

The chain joins TRBV19 to TRBJ2-7; 9 bases agree with TRBD1. The CDR3 covers 15 residues. Germline-derived CDR1 and CDR2 are LNHDA and SQIVND (reference sequence). V gave up 4 bases and J gave up 2 bases; unmatched junction bases: 6. The CDR3 region is CASSTRGTGTYEQYF. The CDR3 DNA is TGTGCCAGTAGTACCCGCGGGACAGGGACCTACGAGCAGTACTTC.

In its sample, this clone was seen once. V usage is TRBV5-1 and J usage is TRBJ2-7; 10 bases are a match to TRBD2. Per germline, CDR1 SGHRS and CDR2 YFSETQ. V dropped 0 bases and J dropped 3; count of bases not matched to a gene: 9. The CDR3 covers 17 residues. CDR3 loop: CASSLGLAGARGYEQYF. CDR3 nucleotide sequence: TGCGCCAGCAGCTTGGGTCTAGCGGGAGCTAGGGGCTACGAGCAGTACTTC.

Here the CDR3 DNA reads TGTGCCACCAGCAGTTCTCTAGAGGGAGCTAGCGGCCTAACTCTTTACAATGAGCAGTTCTTC. This gives the protein CATSSSLEGASGLTLYNEQFF. The chain employs TRBV15 and TRBJ2-1; 7 nucleotides agree with TRBD2. Germline V gene sequence: CDR1 LNHNV, CDR2 YYDKDF (reference sequence). With 3 bases clipped from V and 4 bases from J, the junction kept 24 bases outside the gene matches. CDR3 length: 21 residues. Together with reference TRBV15 and TRBJ2-1, the CDR3 gives the full variable domain: DAMVIQNPRYQVTQFGKPVTLSCSQTLNHNVMYWYQQKSSQAPKLLFHYYDKDFNNEADTPDNFQSRRPNTSFCFLDIRSPGLGDTAMYLCATSSSLEGASGLTLYNEQFFGPGTRLTVL.

The chain has TRBV9 and TRBJ2-1, with 15 positions matching TRBD2. The CDR3 loop spans 18 amino acids. Germline trimming cut 4 bases from V and 6 bases from J; bases unmatched to any gene: 11. Germline CDR1 is SGDLS and CDR2 is YYNGEE. In nucleotides, the CDR3 is TGTGCCAGCAGCCCCTCGTACGGACTAGCGGGAGGGAGCAATGAGCAGTTCTTC. Translation: CASSPSYGLAGGSNEQFF.

This chain joins TRBV18 and TRBJ1-1; TRBD1 might be the D (6 bases). V was trimmed by 1 base and J by 1 base, leaving 13 bases between them. Germline CDR1 and CDR2: KGHSH and LQKENI. CDR3 length equals 16 residues. CDR3 sequence reads: CASSPLGGLGNTEAFF. The DNA for the CDR3 is TGTGCCAGCTCACCACTCGGGGGGCTGGGGAACACTGAAGCTTTCTTT.

The chain has TRBV29-1 and TRBJ1-2; D may be TRBD1 (5 bases). Germline V CDR1 and CDR2: SQVTM, ANQGSEA. The CDR3 is made up of 12 amino acids. The V end lost 4 bases, the J end lost 6 bases, and 12 bases lay between the germline ends. CDR3 loop: CSVGRVADGYTF. The CDR3, as DNA: TGCAGCGTTGGCAGGGTGGCGGATGGCTACACCTTC.

This chain links TRBV27 with TRBJ2-7; a possible D gene is TRBD2 (5 bases). This CDR3 is 13 amino acids long. CDR1 MNHEY and CDR2 SMNVEV come from the germline V gene (reference sequence). Trimming removed 3 bases at V and 3 bases at J, with 9 bases between. The CDR3 loop is CASSLASGYEQYF. The CDR3, as DNA: TGTGCCAGCAGTTTGGCAAGCGGCTACGAGCAGTACTTC.

The chain uses TRBV2 and TRBJ2-1; 7 bases map to TRBD2. CDR1 is SNHLY and CDR2 is FYNNEI in the germline V gene. With 8 bases clipped from V and 5 bases from J, the junction kept 15 bases outside the gene matches. This CDR3 comprises 16 residues. In nucleotides, the CDR3 is TGTGCCAGCGATGGAGTAGCGGGCATTACCGACAATGAGCAGTTCTTC. The encoded protein is CASDGVAGITDNEQFF.

This chain joins TRBV19 and TRBJ2-7; 7 bases line up with TRBD2. Germline CDR1 reads LNHDA; CDR2 reads SQIVND (reference sequence). V lost 1 base, J lost 4 bases, and 7 bases stayed unmatched. The CDR3 consists of 15 residues. This CDR3 reads CASSIGGGSQYEQYF. The CDR3 coding sequence is TGTGCCAGTAGTATAGGCGGGGGAAGTCAATACGAGCAGTACTTC.

J is TRBJ1-1 and V is TRBV6-1, with 8 positions matching TRBD1. The J segment lost 1 base and the V segment lost 10 bases, leaving 5 bases of the junction unmatched. This CDR3 is 13 amino acids long. Germline V gives CDR1 MNHNS, CDR2 SASEGT. CDR3 amino acids: CATQGAANTEAFF. The CDR3 DNA reads as TGTGCCACCCAGGGGGCTGCGAACACTGAAGCTTTCTTT.

The gene calls are TRBV25-1 and TRBJ2-3; TRBD2 matches 13 bases. Per germline, CDR1 MGHDK and CDR2 SYGVNS. The V segment lost 5 bases and the J segment 2 bases; nucleotides outside the gene matches: 4. The CDR3 sequence is 16 residues long. For the CDR3, the DNA is TGTGCCAGCAGTCGCGGACTAGCGGGAGACACAGATACGCAGTATTTT. It translates to CASSRGLAGDTDTQYF.

The gene calls are TRBV9 and TRBJ1-4; D possibly corresponds to TRBD1 (5 bases). The V gene's germline CDR1 is SGDLS and CDR2 YYNGEE. Trimming pared 2 bases from V and 5 bases from J, leaving 13 bases between. The CDR3 has 15 amino acids. CDR3 in amino acids: CASSVYGGGNEKLFF. The CDR3 DNA is TGTGCCAGCAGCGTCTATGGGGGGGGAAATGAAAAACTGTTTTTT.

This rearrangement joins TRBV14 to TRBJ1-2, with a tentative D call TRBD1 (6 bases). V was cut by 0 bases and J by 7 bases, with 15 bases left in between. The CDR3 extends over 15 amino acids. The germline gives CDR1 SGHDN, CDR2 FVKESK. The CDR3 reads CASSQENRAGGGYTF. Here the CDR3 DNA reads TGTGCCAGCAGCCAAGAGAACAGGGCCGGAGGTGGCTACACCTTC.

The CDR3 sequence: CASSLGVGTGNTEAFF. The CDR3 DNA reads as TGTGCCAGCAGCTTAGGGGTGGGGACAGGGAACACTGAAGCTTTCTTT. The rearrangement links TRBV7-9 to TRBJ1-1; TRBD1 matches 8 bases. CDR3 size: 16 residues. Germline V gene data show CDR1 as SEHNR and CDR2 as FQNEAQ (reference sequence). V was pared by 1 base and J by 1 base, with 5 bases of the junction left unmatched. The variable domain in full, completed from reference TRBV7-9 and TRBJ1-1, reads DTGVSQNPRHKITKRGQNVTFRCDPISEHNRLYWYRQTLGQGPEFLTYFQNEAQLEKSRLLSDRFSAERPKGSFSTLEIQRTEQGDSAMYLCASSLGVGTGNTEAFFGQGTRLTVV.

The chain is built from TRBV11-3 and TRBJ1-1, with D uncertain. V dropped 0 bases and J dropped 7 bases, with 15 bases sitting between them. The germline V gene has CDR1 SGHNT and CDR2 YENEEA. The CDR3 covers 15 residues. CDR3 in DNA: TGTGCCAGCAGCTTAGATTTCGCAGGAGGGTTTGAAGCTTTCTTT. Its protein is CASSLDFAGGFEAFF.

V and J are TRBV6-1 and TRBJ1-5; 8 bases align to TRBD1. The CDR3 contains 13 residues. Germline trimming cut 11 bases from V and 4 bases from J; bases unmatched to any gene: 7. Germline V gene lookup returns CDR1 MNHNS and CDR2 SASEGT. DNA of the CDR3: TGTGCCGCCTGGGGACAGGTAAATCAGCCCCAGCATTTT. It yields the protein CAAWGQVNQPQHF.

V is TRBV27 and J is TRBJ2-3; D not resolved. With 5 bases removed from V and 6 bases from J, the gap between germline ends came to 9 bases. Germline V lookup: CDR1 MNHEY, CDR2 SMNVEV (reference sequence). This CDR3 contains 12 residues. CDR3 in DNA: TGTGCCAGCAGTGCCACATTTGATACGCAGTATTTT. It is translated as CASSATFDTQYF.